The entry that follows covers one T cell receptor (beta chain) sequence. The antigen is unknown. At one boundary the junction diverges from the germline segment, which might be a read error. The same CDR3 is also encoded by other DNA sequences in this sample. The PCR made use of 60 Vbeta and 13 Jbeta primers. The assay was immunoSEQ multiplex PCR, and TCRdb's table has in-frame clones only and misses some. The sample lists over 50,000 clones, approximately 80% seen once, with approximately 1.5% in the top ten. The source of the sample is a study of cytomegalovirus exposure and HLA in healthy donors. The study, taken as a whole, reports: Being productive about 87% or about 30% of the time was typical of most TCR beta V segments in an earlier analysis. From TCR beta sequences, most subjects' HLA-A and HLA-B alleles were reportedly predicted accurately. With DRB1 most and HLA-C fewest, TCR association rates differed between HLA loci in a later analysis. Beyond CMV serostatus, there was no information to go on about immune exposure.

CDR1 and CDR2 from the germline V gene are SEHNR and FQNEAQ (reference sequence). The CDR3 consists of 15 residues. The source is a man aged 35 to 55 in good health and CMV-seronegative. The rearrangement joins TRBV7-9 to TRBJ1-2, with a weak D call TRBD1 (5 bases). Sequenced input: PBMCs. CDR3 coding DNA: TGCGCCAGCAGCCGGGGGGTTGGGACCATCTATGGCTACACCTTC. Translating it yields CASSRGVGTIYGYTF.